The 22 T cell receptor beta chains below were found in one sample sequenced in a study of blood T cell repertoires in COVID-19. Assay: immunoSEQ multiplex PCR; the TCRdb copy retains only in-frame clones and omits some. The sample has tens of thousands of clones; about 86% are singletons. Sequenced: PBMCs or T cells enriched from blood (not recorded which). The source is a woman between 50 and 59 years old who had recovered from COVID-19.

V usage is TRBV10-3 and J usage is TRBJ1-1; 9 positions match TRBD1. J was trimmed by 0 bases and V by 0 bases; bases with no gene match: 2. The CDR3 totals 16 residues. From germline, CDR1 is ENHRY and CDR2 SYGVKD. The CDR3 is CAISESGTGMNTEAFF. CDR3 in DNA: TGTGCCATCAGTGAGTCAGGGACAGGGATGAACACTGAAGCTTTCTTT.

DNA of the CDR3: TGTGCCAGCAGCTTTGACAGGGGGAACACTGAAGCTTTCTTT. Translation gives CASSFDRGNTEAFF. V and J are TRBV11-1 and TRBJ1-1, with 8 bases lining up with TRBD1. This CDR3 comprises 14 residues. Germline loops: CDR1 SGHAT, CDR2 FQDESV (reference sequence). V lost 3 bases to trimming and J lost 1 base; unmatched junction nucleotides: 1.

The V gene is TRBV2, the J gene TRBJ1-4; D not resolved. Germline-derived CDR1 and CDR2 are SNHLY and FYNNEI. This CDR3 region has 16 residues. V was pared by 6 bases and J by 6 bases, with 20 bases between. CDR3 sequence reads: CASRYLRGKRDEKLFF. In DNA form, the CDR3 reads TGTGCCAGCAGGTACCTTAGAGGGAAGAGGGATGAAAAACTGTTTTTT.

The CDR3 protein is CASSLSRQGSDSPLHF. The DNA of the CDR3 is TGTGCCAGCAGTTTATCCAGACAGGGATCCGATTCACCCCTCCACTTT. V gene TRBV27 combines with J gene TRBJ1-6; 7 bases agree with TRBD1. In germline, CDR1 is MNHEY, CDR2 SMNVEV (reference sequence). V shed 0 bases, J shed 8 bases, and the junction held 7 bases outside the gene matches. CDR3 size: 16 residues.

The chain recombines TRBV2 with TRBJ2-3, with 12 bases matching TRBD2. The CDR3 is 14 residues long. Germline V lookup: CDR1 SNHLY, CDR2 FYNNEI. The CDR3 is CSLAGGPGTDTQYF. CDR3 sequence (DNA): TGTAGCCTAGCGGGGGGGCCCGGCACAGATACGCAGTATTTT.

V gene TRBV4-3 combines with J gene TRBJ1-4; 7 nucleotides line up with TRBD1. CDR3 length: 17 amino acids. Trimming at V came to 4 bases and at J to 4 bases, leaving 12 bases not matched to a gene. Germline assignment: CDR1 LGHNA and CDR2 YSLEER. The CDR3 region is CASSPLRRQGRNEKLFF. CDR3 coding DNA: TGCGCCAGCAGCCCCCTGAGGAGACAGGGACGTAATGAAAAACTGTTTTTT.

The gene calls are TRBV27 and TRBJ2-7; D is undetermined. Per germline, CDR1 MNHEY and CDR2 SMNVEV (reference sequence). Trimming took off 4 bases at V and 4 bases at J, with 5 bases between the two ends. This CDR3 has 11 residues. For the CDR3, the DNA is TGTGCCAGCAGTTACGGGTACGAGCAGTACTTC. Amino acid sequence: CASSYGYEQYF.

This chain connects TRBV19 to TRBJ1-5; 9 bases fit TRBD1. V trimming: 6 bases; J trimming: 3 bases; junction bases outside the gene matches: 9. The CDR3 contains 16 residues. CDR1 is LNHDA and CDR2 is SQIVND in the germline V gene (reference sequence). Here the CDR3 DNA reads TGTGCCAGTAGCCAAGTCGACAGGGGGATCAATCAGCCCCAGCATTTT. Translated: CASSQVDRGINQPQHF.

This clone was found a few times. The J gene is TRBJ2-4, the V gene TRBV30, with D unresolved. Trimming removed 2 bases from V and 0 bases from J, with 8 bases in between. CDR1 is GTSNPN, CDR2 SVGIG, per germline (reference sequence). The CDR3 is 14 amino acids. In DNA, the CDR3 is TGTGCCTGGAGTCCGAGACTAGCCAAAAACATTCAGTACTTC. Translated, it gives CAWSPRLAKNIQYF.

The CDR3 DNA follows: TGTGCCAGTACCGACACAGGGGGCATCCAGCCCCAGCATTTT. Its translation is CASTDTGGIQPQHF. The chain has TRBV19 and TRBJ1-5, with 9 positions matching TRBD1. The V gene end was trimmed by 7 bases and the J gene end by 7 bases; junction bases not matched to a gene: 8. Germline CDR1 LNHDA, CDR2 SQIVND (reference sequence). CDR3 size: 14 residues. The entire variable domain, with the rest obtained from reference TRBV19 and TRBJ1-5, is as follows: DGGITQSPKYLFRKEGQNVTLSCEQNLNHDAMYWYRQDPGQGLRLIYYSQIVNDFQKGDIAEGYSVSREKKESFPLTVTSAQKNPTAFYLCASTDTGGIQPQHFGDGTRLSIL.

This CDR3 is CASSYGTPDYEQYF. As DNA, the CDR3 is TGTGCCAGCAGTTACGGGACACCTGACTACGAGCAGTACTTC. The chain is built from TRBV6-2 or TRBV6-3 and TRBJ2-7; TRBD1 is a possible D gene (6 bases). The CDR3 sequence is 14 residues long. Germline values: CDR1 MNHEY, CDR2 SVGEGT. V dropped 2 bases and J dropped 3 bases, with 11 bases sitting between them.

The V call is TRBV6-5, the J call TRBJ2-7; TRBD1 matches 8 bases. Per the germline V gene, CDR1 is MNHEY and CDR2 is SVGAGI. Losses at the gene ends were 4 bases for V and 5 bases for J; bases not matched to a gene: 7. This CDR3 region has 14 residues. CDR3 in amino acids: CASSFQGAGNEQYF. CDR3 nucleotides: TGTGCCAGCAGTTTCCAGGGGGCCGGCAACGAGCAGTACTTC.

The chain uses TRBV28 and TRBJ2-7, with 7 bases identical to TRBD1. The CDR3 is 15 residues long. Losses at the gene ends were 5 bases for V and 7 bases for J; bases not matched to a gene: 14. The germline V gene has CDR1 MDHEN and CDR2 SYDVKM. The DNA for the CDR3 is TGTGCCAGCAGTCCGCCGCCCGACAGGGTGGAAGAGCAGTACTTC. Translation gives CASSPPPDRVEEQYF.

The chain combines TRBV6-5 with TRBJ2-7; 8 bases map to TRBD2. The germline V gene has CDR1 MNHEY and CDR2 SVGAGI. This CDR3 is built from 15 residues. J was trimmed by 6 bases and V by 4 bases; bases with no gene match: 11. The CDR3 nucleotides are TGTGCCAGCAGTTCCCTCTCCGGACTAGCCCCCGAGCAGTACTTC. Amino acids: CASSSLSGLAPEQYF.

The chain combines TRBV3-1 (or the pseudogene TRBV3-2) with TRBJ2-2; TRBD2 matches 9 bases. Germline loops: CDR1 LGHDT, CDR2 YNNKEL (reference sequence). V lost 1 base and J lost 5; bases outside the gene matches: 14. This CDR3 is 19 amino acids long. CDR3 protein: CASSQGGVVAGARTGELFF. The DNA of the CDR3 is TGTGCCAGCAGCCAAGGGGGGGTGGTAGCGGGAGCAAGGACCGGGGAGCTGTTTTTT.

This chain connects TRBV4-1 to TRBJ2-7; TRBD1 matches 9 bases. Per germline, CDR1 MGHRA and CDR2 YSYEKL. This CDR3 comprises 16 residues. Losses at the gene ends were 2 bases for V and 4 bases for J; bases not matched to a gene: 9. CDR3 bases: TGCGCCAGCAGCCAACCCGTTCGGACAGGGGCATACGAGCAGTACTTC. Protein sequence: CASSQPVRTGAYEQYF.

This clone was observed a single time. The chain is built from TRBV5-8 and TRBJ1-2; 8 bases align to TRBD1. The V gene's germline CDR1 is SGHTS and CDR2 YDEGEE. This CDR3 has 15 residues. The V and J ends lost 4 bases and 1 base, in that order; junction bases with no gene match: 6. The chain's CDR3 is CASSRRDRFNYGYTF. The CDR3 DNA sequence: TGTGCCAGCAGCCGGCGGGACAGGTTTAACTATGGCTACACCTTC.

This chain joins TRBV5-5 and TRBJ1-1; no definite D call. Germline V gene lookup returns CDR1 SGHKS and CDR2 YYEKEE (reference sequence). The CDR3 totals 14 residues. Trimming cost V 4 bases and J 0 bases, with 10 bases left between them. The CDR3: CASSRPRVNTEAFF. The CDR3 DNA reads as TGTGCCAGCAGCCGCCCCCGGGTGAACACTGAAGCTTTCTTT.

The chain has TRBV4-1 and TRBJ1-5, with D uncertain. The CDR3 length is 16 residues. V lost 4 bases and J 4 bases, leaving 17 bases between the germline ends. Germline V gives CDR1 MGHRA, CDR2 YSYEKL. CDR3 protein: CASSRNGRDSNQPQHF. The CDR3 DNA reads TGCGCCAGCAGCCGCAACGGACGGGATTCTAATCAGCCCCAGCATTTT.

The chain is built from TRBV19 and TRBJ1-5; D possibly corresponds to TRBD1 (6 bases). The CDR3 consists of 13 residues. Trimming took off 8 bases at V and 4 bases at J, with 12 bases between the two ends. The germline V gene has CDR1 LNHDA and CDR2 SQIVND (reference sequence). As DNA, the CDR3 is TGTGCCAGTTCCGGACAGTTTAATCAGCCCCAGCATTTT. Amino acid sequence: CASSGQFNQPQHF.

This clone has a handful of counts. This chain joins TRBV5-1 and TRBJ2-3; D not resolved. CDR1 and CDR2 (germline): SGHRS, YFSETQ. The CDR3 totals 11 residues. With 7 bases removed from V and 2 bases from J, the gap between germline ends came to 5 bases. CDR3 in amino acids: CASSNTDTQYF. CDR3 nucleotides: TGCGCCAGCTCTAACACAGATACGCAGTATTTT.

V is TRBV7-2 and J is TRBJ2-7, with no clear D. The CDR3 has 12 residues. Germline V gene data show CDR1 as SGHTA and CDR2 as FQGNSA. With 4 bases removed from V and 6 bases from J, the gap between germline ends came to 10 bases. DNA for the CDR3: TGTGCCAGCAGCTCCCAGTATGGCGAGCAGTACTTC. Translated: CASSSQYGEQYF.